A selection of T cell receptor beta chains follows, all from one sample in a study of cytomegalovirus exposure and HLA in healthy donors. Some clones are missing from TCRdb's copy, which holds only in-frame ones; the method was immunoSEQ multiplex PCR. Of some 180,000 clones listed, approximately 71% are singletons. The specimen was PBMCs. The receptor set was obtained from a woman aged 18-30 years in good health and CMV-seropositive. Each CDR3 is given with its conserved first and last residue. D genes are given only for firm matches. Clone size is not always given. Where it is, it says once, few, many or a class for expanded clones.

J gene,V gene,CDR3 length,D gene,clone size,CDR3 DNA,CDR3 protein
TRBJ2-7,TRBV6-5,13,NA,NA,TGTGCCAGCAGTGAGGGTATTACCTACGAGCAGTACTTC,CASSEGITYEQYF
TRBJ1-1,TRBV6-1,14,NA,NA,TGTGCCAGCAGTTCCGCGACAGGGAACACTGAAGCTTTCTTT,CASSSATGNTEAFF
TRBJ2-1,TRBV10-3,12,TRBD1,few,TGTGCCATCAGTGGGACAGGGGTTGAGCAGTTCTTC,CAISGTGVEQFF
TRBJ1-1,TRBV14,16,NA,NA,TGTGCCAGCAGCGGAATGGGTCAGGGTTGGGACACTGAAGCTTTCTTT,CASSGMGQGWDTEAFF
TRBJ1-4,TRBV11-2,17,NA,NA,TGTGCCAGCAGCTTAGTAGGCCGCAGGGGTACTAATGAAAAACTGTTTTTT,CASSLVGRRGTNEKLFF
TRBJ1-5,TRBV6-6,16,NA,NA,TGTGCCAGCAGTTACTCGATAAGGGAGGGGAATCAGCCCCAGCATTTT,CASSYSIREGNQPQHF
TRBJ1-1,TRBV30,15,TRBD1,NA,TGTGCCTGGAGTGTAGGACAGGGATACGCTAATGAAGCTTTCTTT,CAWSVGQGYANEAFF
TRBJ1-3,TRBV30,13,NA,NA,TGTGCCTGGACGGAGAGCTCTGGAAACACCATATATTTT,CAWTESSGNTIYF
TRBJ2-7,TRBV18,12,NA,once,TGTGCCAGCTCACCCGGGGGCTACGAGCAGTACTTC,CASSPGGYEQYF
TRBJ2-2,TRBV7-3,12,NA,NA,TGTGCCAGCACCGAGGGAACTGGGGAGCTGTTTTTT,CASTEGTGELFF
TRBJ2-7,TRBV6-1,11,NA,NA,TGTGCCAGCAGCTTGAGAGACGAGCAGTACTTC,CASSLRDEQYF
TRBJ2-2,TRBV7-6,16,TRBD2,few,TGTGCCAGCAGCTTAACAGCGGGGGGATACACCGGGGAGCTGTTTTTT,CASSLTAGGYTGELFF
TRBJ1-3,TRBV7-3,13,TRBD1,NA,TGTGCCAGCAGTCCAGGGGGAGGAAACACCATATATTTT,CASSPGGGNTIYF
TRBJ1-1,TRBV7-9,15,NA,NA,TGTGCCAGCAGCTTAGGTTCTGGGCCAAGGAATGAAGCTTTCTTT,CASSLGSGPRNEAFF
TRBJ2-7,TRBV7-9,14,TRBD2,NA,TGTTCCAGCAGCTCCGGGGGGATGCGATACGAGCAGTACTTC,CSSSSGGMRYEQYF
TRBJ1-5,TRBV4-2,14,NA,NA,TGTGCCAGCAGCCAAGCGGGAGGGGTTCAGCCCCAACATTTT,CASSQAGGVQPQHF
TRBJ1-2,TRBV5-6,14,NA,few,TGTGCCAGCAGCTTGGTCCTTGCTTCGGATGGCTACACCTTC,CASSLVLASDGYTF
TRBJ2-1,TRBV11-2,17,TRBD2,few,TGTGCCAGCAGCTTAGAATCTAGCGGGGTCGCCTACAATGAGCAGTTCTTC,CASSLESSGVAYNEQFF
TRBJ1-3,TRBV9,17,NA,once,TGTGCCAGCAGCGGGATCCGGGACACCCGCTCTGGAAACACCATATATTTT,CASSGIRDTRSGNTIYF
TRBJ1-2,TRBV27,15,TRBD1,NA,TGTGCCAGCAGCCACTCTCCTACAGGGGGCTATGGCTACACCTTC,CASSHSPTGGYGYTF
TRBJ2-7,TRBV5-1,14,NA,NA,TGCGCCAGCAGCTTAGTCGGTTCCTCCTACGAGCAGTACTTC,CASSLVGSSYEQYF
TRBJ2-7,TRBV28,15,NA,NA,TGTGCCAGCTTCGCTCAAGGTCAGGGCCCCCACGAGCAGTACTTC,CASFAQGQGPHEQYF
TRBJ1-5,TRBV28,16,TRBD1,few,TGTGCCAGCAGCACCACCCGACAGGGTTTCAATCAGCCCCAGCATTTT,CASSTTRQGFNQPQHF
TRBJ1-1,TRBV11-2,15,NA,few,TGTGCCAGCAGCACCCTGGGCCGGTTGGACACTGAAGCTTTCTTT,CASSTLGRLDTEAFF
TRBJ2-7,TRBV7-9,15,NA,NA,TGTGCCAGCAGCTCGACGGGGGGCCCCTCCTACGAGCAGTACTTC,CASSSTGGPSYEQYF
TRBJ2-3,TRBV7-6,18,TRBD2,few,TGTGCCAGCAGCTTAGGAGGGACTACCTATACTAGCACAGATACGCAGTATTTT,CASSLGGTTYTSTDTQYF
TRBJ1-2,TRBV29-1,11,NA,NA,TGCAGCGTTGACAGGGTTGGGGGCTACACCTTC,CSVDRVGGYTF
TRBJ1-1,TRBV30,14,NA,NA,TGTGCCTGGAGTGCCGGACAGTTGAACACTGAAGCTTTCTTT,CAWSAGQLNTEAFF
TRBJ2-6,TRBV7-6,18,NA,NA,TGTGCCAGCAGCTTAGAGGTTCGCAGGGTCTCTGGGGCCAACGTCCTGACTTTC,CASSLEVRRVSGANVLTF
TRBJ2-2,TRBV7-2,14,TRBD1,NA,TGTGCCAGCTATCGGGACAGGGCCGCCGGGGAGCTGTTTTTT,CASYRDRAAGELFF
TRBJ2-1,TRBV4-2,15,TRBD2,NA,TGTGCCAGCAGCCAAAGACTAGCGGGGGAAAATGAGCAGTTCTTC,CASSQRLAGENEQFF
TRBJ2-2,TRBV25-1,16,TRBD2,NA,TGTGCCAGCAGTGACGGCGGGGGGCGGAACACCGGGGAGCTGTTTTTT,CASSDGGGRNTGELFF
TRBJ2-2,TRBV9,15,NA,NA,TGTGCCAGCAGCGTAGGTAATCCGGGCACCGGGGAGCTGTTTTTT,CASSVGNPGTGELFF
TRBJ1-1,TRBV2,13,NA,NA,TGTGCCACCACACAGGATTCCCCTAGTAGAGCTTTCTTT,CATTQDSPSRAFF
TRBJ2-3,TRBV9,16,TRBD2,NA,TGTGCCAGCAGCGTCCCGGCGGGGGGGGGCCCAGATACGCAGTATTTT,CASSVPAGGGPDTQYF
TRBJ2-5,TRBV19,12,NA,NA,TGTGCCAGTAGGGACTCAGTGGAGACCCAGTACTTC,CASRDSVETQYF
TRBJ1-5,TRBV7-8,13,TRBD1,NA,TGTGCCAACAGCGAACAGGGGTCGCAGCCCCAGCATTTT,CANSEQGSQPQHF
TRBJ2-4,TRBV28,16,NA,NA,TGTGCCAGCAGTCCCCCTGGAGGTGGTGCCAAAAACATTCAGTACTTC,CASSPPGGGAKNIQYF
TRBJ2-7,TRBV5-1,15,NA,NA,TGCGCCAGCAGCTTGGAACAGGGTCCAACATACGAGCAGTACTTC,CASSLEQGPTYEQYF
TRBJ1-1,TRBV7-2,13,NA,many,TGTGCCAGCAGGATAGAGTTAGACACTGAAGCTTTCTTT,CASRIELDTEAFF
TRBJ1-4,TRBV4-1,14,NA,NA,TGCGCCAGCAGCCCGGGCGGAGGAAATGAAAAACTGTTTTTT,CASSPGGGNEKLFF
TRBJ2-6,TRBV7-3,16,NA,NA,TGTGCCAGCAGCGCAGGGTGGTTCTCGGGGGCCAACGTCCTGACTTTC,CASSAGWFSGANVLTF
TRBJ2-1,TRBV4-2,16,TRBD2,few,TGTGCCAGCAGCCAAGACGGCGGGGGGGCCTACAATGAGCAGTTCTTC,CASSQDGGGAYNEQFF
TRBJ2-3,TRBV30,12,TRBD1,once,TGTGCCCAGAGGACAGGGCGGGATACGCAGTATTTT,CAQRTGRDTQYF
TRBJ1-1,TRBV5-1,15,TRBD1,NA,TGCGCCAGCAGCGCCCGGACAGGGGCGTACACTGAAGCTTTCTTT,CASSARTGAYTEAFF
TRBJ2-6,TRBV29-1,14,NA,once,TGCAGCGTTGCAGGCCGCTCTGGGGCCAACGTCCTGACTTTC,CSVAGRSGANVLTF
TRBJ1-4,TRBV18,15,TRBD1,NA,TGTGCCAGCTCACCGACAGGGACGAAGAATGAAAAACTGTTTTTT,CASSPTGTKNEKLFF
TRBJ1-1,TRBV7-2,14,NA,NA,TGTGCCAGCAGCTTACCACAGGGGAACACTGAAGCTTTCTTT,CASSLPQGNTEAFF